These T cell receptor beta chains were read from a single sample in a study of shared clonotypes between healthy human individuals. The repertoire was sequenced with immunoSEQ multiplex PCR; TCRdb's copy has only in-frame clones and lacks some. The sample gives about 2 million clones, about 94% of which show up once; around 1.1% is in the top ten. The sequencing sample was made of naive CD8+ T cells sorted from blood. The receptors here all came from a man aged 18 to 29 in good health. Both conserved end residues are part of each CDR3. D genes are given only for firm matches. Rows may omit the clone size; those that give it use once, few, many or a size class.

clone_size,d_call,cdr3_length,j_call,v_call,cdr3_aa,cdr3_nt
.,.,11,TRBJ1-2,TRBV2,CASMVNYGYTF,TGTGCCAGCATGGTTAACTATGGCTACACCTTC
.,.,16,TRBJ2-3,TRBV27,CASSFAPGLPTDTQYF,TGTGCCAGCAGTTTTGCTCCGGGACTGCCAACAGATACGCAGTATTTT
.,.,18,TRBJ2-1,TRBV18,CASSPPRLGAPGYNEQFF,TGTGCCAGCTCACCACCGAGGCTTGGCGCCCCGGGATACAATGAGCAGTTCTTC
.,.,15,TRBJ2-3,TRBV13,CASSFGSDSTDTQYF,TGTGCCAGCAGCTTTGGGAGCGATAGCACAGATACGCAGTATTTT
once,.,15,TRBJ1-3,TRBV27,CASSLVSSSGNTIYF,TGTGCCAGCAGTTTGGTCAGCTCCTCTGGAAACACCATATATTTT
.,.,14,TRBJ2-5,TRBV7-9,CASSETWGEETQYF,TGTGCCAGCAGCGAGACCTGGGGGGAAGAGACCCAGTACTTC
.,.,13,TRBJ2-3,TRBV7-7,CASSLGSADTQYF,TGTGCTAGCAGCTTAGGGTCCGCAGATACGCAGTATTTT
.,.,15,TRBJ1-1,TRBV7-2,CASSLLQGLNTEAFF,TGTGCCAGCAGCCTTTTGCAGGGTCTGAACACTGAAGCTTTCTTT
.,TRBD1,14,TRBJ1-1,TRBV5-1,CASSFRTGGTEAFF,TGCGCCAGCAGCTTTAGAACAGGGGGGACTGAAGCTTTCTTT
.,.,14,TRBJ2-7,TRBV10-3,CAISESGWSYEQYF,TGTGCCATCAGTGAGTCAGGCTGGTCCTACGAGCAGTACTTC
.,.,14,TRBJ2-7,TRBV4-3,CASSQEPISTEQYF,TGCGCCAGCAGCCAAGAGCCCATTTCCACCGAGCAGTACTTC
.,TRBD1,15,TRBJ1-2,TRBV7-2,CASSLEDRGPYGYTF,TGTGCCAGCAGCTTAGAGGACAGGGGACCCTATGGCTACACCTTC
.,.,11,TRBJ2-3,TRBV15,CATLKEDTQYF,TGTGCCACCCTAAAGGAGGATACGCAGTATTTT
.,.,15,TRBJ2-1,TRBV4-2,CASSHGDTGYNEQFF,TGTGCCAGCAGCCATGGGGACACGGGCTACAATGAGCAGTTCTTC
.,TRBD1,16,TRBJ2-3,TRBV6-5,CASSYIPGQGTDTQYF,TGTGCCAGCAGTTACATACCGGGACAGGGCACAGATACGCAGTATTTT
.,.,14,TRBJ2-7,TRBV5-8,CASSLVPPLDEQYF,TGTGCCAGCAGCTTGGTCCCCCCGCTCGACGAGCAGTACTTC
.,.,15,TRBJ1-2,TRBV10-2,CASSEGRVVNYGYTF,TGCGCCAGCAGTGAGGGCAGAGTTGTTAACTATGGCTACACCTTC
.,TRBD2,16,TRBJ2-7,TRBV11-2,CASSLLTSGSSHEQYF,TGTGCCAGCAGCCTCCTGACTAGCGGGAGCAGCCACGAGCAGTACTTC
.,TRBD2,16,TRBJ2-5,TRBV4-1,CASSQFGGLAAETQYF,TGCGCCAGCAGCCAATTCGGAGGACTAGCGGCGGAGACCCAGTACTTC
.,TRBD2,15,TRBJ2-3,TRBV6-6,CASSLLAGDLDTQYF,TGTGCCAGCAGTTTACTAGCGGGAGACTTAGATACGCAGTATTTT
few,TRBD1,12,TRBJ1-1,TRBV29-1,CSVDIRTGWAFF,TGCAGCGTTGACATCAGGACAGGCTGGGCTTTCTTT
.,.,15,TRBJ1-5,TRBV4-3,CASSQDRTSNQPQHF,TGCGCCAGCAGCCAAGATAGGACAAGTAATCAGCCCCAGCATTTT
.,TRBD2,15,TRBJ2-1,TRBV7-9,CASSLGLAVYNEQFF,TGTGCCAGCAGCTTAGGACTAGCGGTCTACAATGAGCAGTTCTTC
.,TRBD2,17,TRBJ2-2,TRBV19,CASTSAPAGGPTGELFF,TGTGCCAGTACCTCCGCGCCGGCGGGGGGGCCCACCGGGGAGCTGTTTTTT
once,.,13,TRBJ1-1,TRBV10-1,CASSEALNTEAFF,TGCGCCAGCAGTGAAGCTTTGAACACTGAAGCTTTCTTT
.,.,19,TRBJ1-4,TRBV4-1,CASSQVGFSSPERNEKLFF,TGCGCCAGCAGCCAAGTCGGCTTTTCGTCCCCCGAGAGGAATGAAAAACTGTTTTTT
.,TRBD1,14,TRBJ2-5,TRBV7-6,CASSLAGGGETQYF,TGTGCCAGCAGCCTAGCAGGGGGCGGAGAGACCCAGTACTTC
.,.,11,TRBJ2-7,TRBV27,CASLKGGQQYF,TGTGCCAGCCTTAAGGGGGGCCAGCAGTACTTC
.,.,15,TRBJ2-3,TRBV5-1,CASSLRGLLPDTQYF,TGCGCCAGCAGCTTGAGGGGACTGTTGCCAGATACGCAGTATTTT